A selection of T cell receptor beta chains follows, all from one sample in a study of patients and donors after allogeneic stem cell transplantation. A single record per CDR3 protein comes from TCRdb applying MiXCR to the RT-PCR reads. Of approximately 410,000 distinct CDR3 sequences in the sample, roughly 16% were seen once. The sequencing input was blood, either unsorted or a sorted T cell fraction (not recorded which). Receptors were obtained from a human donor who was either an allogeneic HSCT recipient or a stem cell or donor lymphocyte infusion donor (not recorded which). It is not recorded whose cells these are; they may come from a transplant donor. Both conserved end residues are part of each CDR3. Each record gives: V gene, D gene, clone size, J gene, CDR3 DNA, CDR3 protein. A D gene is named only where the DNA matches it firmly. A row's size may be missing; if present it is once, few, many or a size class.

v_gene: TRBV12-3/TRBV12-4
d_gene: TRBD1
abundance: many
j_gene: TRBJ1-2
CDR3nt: TGTGCCAGCAGCCCCAAGGGACAGATCTATGGCTACACCTTC
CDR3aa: CASSPKGQIYGYTF

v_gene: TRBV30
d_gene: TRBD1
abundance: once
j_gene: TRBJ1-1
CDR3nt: TGTGCCTGGGACCGGGACAGACACACTGAAGCTTTCTTT
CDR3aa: CAWDRDRHTEAFF

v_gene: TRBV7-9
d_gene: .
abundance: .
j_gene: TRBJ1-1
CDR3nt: TGTGCCAGCAGCACCCCCGGGGAAGCTTTCTTT
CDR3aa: CASSTPGEAFF

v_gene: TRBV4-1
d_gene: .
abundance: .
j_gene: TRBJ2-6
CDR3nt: TGCGCCAGCAGCCCCGGTCCCTCTGGGGCCAACGTCCTGACTTTC
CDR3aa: CASSPGPSGANVLTF

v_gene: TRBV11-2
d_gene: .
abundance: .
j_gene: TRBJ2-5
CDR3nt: TGTGCCAGCAGCTTAGATGGCCTCGTCCGGGAGACCCAGTACTTC
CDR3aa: CASSLDGLVRETQYF

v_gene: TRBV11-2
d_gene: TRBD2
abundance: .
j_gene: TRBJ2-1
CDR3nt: TGTGCCAGCAGTTCGATAGCGGGATCAACCAATGAGCAGTTCTTC
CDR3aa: CASSSIAGSTNEQFF

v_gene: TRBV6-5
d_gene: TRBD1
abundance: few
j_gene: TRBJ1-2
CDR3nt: TGTGCCAGCAGGGAGGGGGCGAGAGGCTACACCTTC
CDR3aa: CASREGARGYTF

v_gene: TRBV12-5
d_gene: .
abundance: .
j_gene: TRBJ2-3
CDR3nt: TGTGCTAGTGGCCTAACACTAGGCGCAGATACGCAGTATTTT
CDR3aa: CASGLTLGADTQYF

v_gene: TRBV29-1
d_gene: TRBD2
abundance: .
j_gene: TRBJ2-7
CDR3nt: TGCAGCGTTGAAGGGGGTCGCGGAGGGAGGGACTACGAGCAGTACTTC
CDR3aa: CSVEGGRGGRDYEQYF

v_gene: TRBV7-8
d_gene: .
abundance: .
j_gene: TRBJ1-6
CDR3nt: TGTGCCAGCAGCCCCCGGGTGCAGAGTTCACCCCTCCACTTT
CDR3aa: CASSPRVQSSPLHF

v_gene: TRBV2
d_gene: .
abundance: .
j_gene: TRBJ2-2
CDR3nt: TGTGCCAGCAACAGCTTACCAAGTATCGGGGAGCTGTTTTTT
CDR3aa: CASNSLPSIGELFF

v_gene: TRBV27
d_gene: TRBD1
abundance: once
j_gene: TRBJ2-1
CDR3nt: TGTGCCAGCAGTTCCAGGGGGCTGGTTTGGAATGAGCAGTTCTTC
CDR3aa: CASSSRGLVWNEQFF

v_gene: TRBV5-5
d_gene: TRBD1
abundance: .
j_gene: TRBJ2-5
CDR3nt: TGTGCCAGCAGCGGACAGGGGATTCAAGAGACCCAGTACTTC
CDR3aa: CASSGQGIQETQYF

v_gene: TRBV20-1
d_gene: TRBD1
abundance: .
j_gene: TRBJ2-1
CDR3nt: TGCAGTGCTCCGACAGGGGGAGGGGGGTTCTACAATGAGCAGTTCTTC
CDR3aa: CSAPTGGGGFYNEQFF

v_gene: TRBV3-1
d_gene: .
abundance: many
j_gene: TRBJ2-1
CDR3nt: TGTGCCAGCAGCCAACTAGGACTGGAGCAGTTCTTC
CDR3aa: CASSQLGLEQFF

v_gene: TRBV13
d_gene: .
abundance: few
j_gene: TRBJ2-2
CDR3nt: TGTGCCAGCAGCTTACGTCAGGGGACGAACACCGGGGAGCTGTTTTTT
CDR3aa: CASSLRQGTNTGELFF

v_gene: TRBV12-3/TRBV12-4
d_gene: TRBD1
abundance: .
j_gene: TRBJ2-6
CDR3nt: TGTGCCAGCAGCTCCACGGACAGGATAATCTCTGGGGCCAACGTCCTGACTTTC
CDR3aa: CASSSTDRIISGANVLTF

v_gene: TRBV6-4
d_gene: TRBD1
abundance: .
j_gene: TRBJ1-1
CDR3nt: TGTGCCAGCAGAAAAAGACAGGGGGCTGATGAAGCTTTCTTT
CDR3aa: CASRKRQGADEAFF

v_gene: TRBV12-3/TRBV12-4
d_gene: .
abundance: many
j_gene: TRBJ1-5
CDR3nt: TGTGCCAGCAGTCTACACTCGACAGGATTAAGCAATCAGCCCCAGCATTTT
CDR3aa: CASSLHSTGLSNQPQHF

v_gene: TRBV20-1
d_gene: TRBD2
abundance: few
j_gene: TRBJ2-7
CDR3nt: TGCAGTGCTACACTAGCGGGGGCCTTGGGGGAGCAGTACTTC
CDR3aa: CSATLAGALGEQYF

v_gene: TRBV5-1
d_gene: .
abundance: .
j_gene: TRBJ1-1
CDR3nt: TGCGCCAGCAGCTCCCTGCCCGGACGGAACACTGAAGCTTTCTTT
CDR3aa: CASSSLPGRNTEAFF

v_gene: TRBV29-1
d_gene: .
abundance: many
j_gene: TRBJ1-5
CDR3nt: TGCAGCGTTATCGAAGACAATCAGCCCCAGCATTTT
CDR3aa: CSVIEDNQPQHF

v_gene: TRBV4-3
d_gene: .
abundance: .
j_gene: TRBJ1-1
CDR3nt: TGCGCCAGCAGCCAAGATGGCCAGGAGTGGAGTGAAGCTTTCTTT
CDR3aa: CASSQDGQEWSEAFF

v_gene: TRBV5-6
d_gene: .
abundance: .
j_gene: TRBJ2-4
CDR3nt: TGTGCCAGCAGCTTGGCAGGCGGGAAAAACATTCAGTACTTC
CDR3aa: CASSLAGGKNIQYF

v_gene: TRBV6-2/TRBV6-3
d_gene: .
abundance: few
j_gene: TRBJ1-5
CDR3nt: TGTGCCAGCAGTTACTCATCAGGGACGGGGAATCAGCCCCAGCATTTT
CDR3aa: CASSYSSGTGNQPQHF

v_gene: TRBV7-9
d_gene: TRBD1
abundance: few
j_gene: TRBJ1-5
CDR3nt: TGTGCCAGCAGCTTAGTGGGACAGGGTGCTCAGCCCCAGCATTTT
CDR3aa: CASSLVGQGAQPQHF

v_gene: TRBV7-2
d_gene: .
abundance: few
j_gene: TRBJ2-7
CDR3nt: TGTGCCAGCAGCCCCGGGACGAGGCGCTACGAGCAGTACTTC
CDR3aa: CASSPGTRRYEQYF

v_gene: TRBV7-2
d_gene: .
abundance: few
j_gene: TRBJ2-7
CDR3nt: TGTGCCAGCAGCTATACCGGTGAATTCGCCTACGAGCAGTACTTC
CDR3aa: CASSYTGEFAYEQYF

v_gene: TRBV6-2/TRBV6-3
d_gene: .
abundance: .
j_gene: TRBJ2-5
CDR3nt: TGTGCCAGCAGTTACGTTGGACTAGAGACCCAGTACTTC
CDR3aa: CASSYVGLETQYF

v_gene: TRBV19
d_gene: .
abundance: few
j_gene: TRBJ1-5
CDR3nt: TGTGCCAGTCATACAGGGTTTCAGCCCCAGCATTTT
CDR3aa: CASHTGFQPQHF

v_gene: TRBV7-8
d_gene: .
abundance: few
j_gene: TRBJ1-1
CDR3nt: TGTGCCAGCAGCTTTGGTAGGAGGGGCATGAACACTGAAGCTTTCTTT
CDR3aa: CASSFGRRGMNTEAFF

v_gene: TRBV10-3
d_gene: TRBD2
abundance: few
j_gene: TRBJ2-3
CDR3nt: TGTGCCGTCCAGACTAGCGGGGTCCCAGATACGCAGTATTTT
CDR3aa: CAVQTSGVPDTQYF

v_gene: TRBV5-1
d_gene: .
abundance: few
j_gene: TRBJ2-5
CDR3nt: TGCGCCAGCAGCTTGGAATCCGGGCGCACCCAGTACTTC
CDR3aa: CASSLESGRTQYF

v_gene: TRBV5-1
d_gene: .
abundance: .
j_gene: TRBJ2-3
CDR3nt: TGCGCCAGCATGGGACTCCTCCCGGATACGCAGTATTTT
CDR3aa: CASMGLLPDTQYF

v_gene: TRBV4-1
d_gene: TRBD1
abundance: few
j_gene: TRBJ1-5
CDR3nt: TGCGCCAGCAGCCAGGCGGGACAGTTTAATCAGCCCCAGCATTTT
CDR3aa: CASSQAGQFNQPQHF

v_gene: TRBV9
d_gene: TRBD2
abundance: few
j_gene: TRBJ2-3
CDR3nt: TGTGCCAGCAGCGTTAGCGGGGGACCCACAGATACGCAGTATTTT
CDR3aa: CASSVSGGPTDTQYF

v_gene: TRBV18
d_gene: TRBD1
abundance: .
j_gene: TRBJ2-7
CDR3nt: TGTGCCAGCTCACCGCAGGGACAGGGGCTTTCCTACGAGCAGTACTTC
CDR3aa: CASSPQGQGLSYEQYF

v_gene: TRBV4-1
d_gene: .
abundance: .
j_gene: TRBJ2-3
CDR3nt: TGCGCCAGCAGCCCTACCCCCGCTGCCATCACAGATACGCAGTATTTT
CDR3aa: CASSPTPAAITDTQYF

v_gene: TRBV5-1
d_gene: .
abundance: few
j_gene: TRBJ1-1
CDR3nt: TGCGCCAGCAGCCCATACAGGGAGTGGACTGAAGCTTTCTTT
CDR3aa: CASSPYREWTEAFF

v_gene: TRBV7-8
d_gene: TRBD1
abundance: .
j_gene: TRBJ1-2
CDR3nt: TGTGCCAGCAGCTTATCGCCGACCGGGACAGCTGGCTACACCTTC
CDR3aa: CASSLSPTGTAGYTF

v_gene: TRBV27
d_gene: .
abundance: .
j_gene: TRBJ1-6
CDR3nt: TGTGCCAGCAGCCGCTATGGAGGGAGCAATTCACCCCTCCACTTT
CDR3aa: CASSRYGGSNSPLHF

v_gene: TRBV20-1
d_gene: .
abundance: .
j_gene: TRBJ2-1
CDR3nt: TGCAGTGCTAGAGTAATACGGGAGAAGCAGTTCTTC
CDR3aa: CSARVIREKQFF

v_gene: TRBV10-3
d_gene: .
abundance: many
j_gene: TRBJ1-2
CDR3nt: TGTGCCATCAGTGTAAAGACTAACTATGGCTACACCTTC
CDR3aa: CAISVKTNYGYTF

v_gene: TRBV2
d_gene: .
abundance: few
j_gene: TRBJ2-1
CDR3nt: TGTGCCAGCAGTGAAGGGGGGCCGGAGTTCTTC
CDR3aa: CASSEGGPEFF

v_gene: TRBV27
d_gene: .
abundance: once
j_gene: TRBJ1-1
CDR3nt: TGTGCCAGCAGTTTATGGGGTTGGAACACTGAAGCTTTCTTT
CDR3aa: CASSLWGWNTEAFF

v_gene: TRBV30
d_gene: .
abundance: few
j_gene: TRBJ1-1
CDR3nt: TGTGCCTGGACCACCGGGACAAACGGCAATGAAGCTTTCTTT
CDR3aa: CAWTTGTNGNEAFF

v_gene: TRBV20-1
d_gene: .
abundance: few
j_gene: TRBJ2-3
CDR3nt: TGCAGTGCTAGAGATACGGCAGATACGCAGTATTTT
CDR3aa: CSARDTADTQYF

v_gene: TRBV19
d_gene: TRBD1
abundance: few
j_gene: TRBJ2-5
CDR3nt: TGTGCCAGTGGGACAGGGGAACGTGGGACCCAGTACTTC
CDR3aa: CASGTGERGTQYF

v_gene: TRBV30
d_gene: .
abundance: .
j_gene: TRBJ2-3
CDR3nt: TGTGCCTGGGAAACAGGGAGAATTTTTCCGGGCACAGATACGCAGTATTTT
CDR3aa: CAWETGRIFPGTDTQYF

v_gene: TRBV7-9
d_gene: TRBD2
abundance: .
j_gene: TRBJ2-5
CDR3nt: TGTGCCAGCAGCTCCGGGGGTAGCGGGAGTTTCAGAGAGACCCAGTACTTC
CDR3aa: CASSSGGSGSFRETQYF

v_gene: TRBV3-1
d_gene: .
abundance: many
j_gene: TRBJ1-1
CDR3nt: TGTGCCAGCAGCCAACTGACAGGTAGATTTAAAGCTTTCTTT
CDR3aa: CASSQLTGRFKAFF

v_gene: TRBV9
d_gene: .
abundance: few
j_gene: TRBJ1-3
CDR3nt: TGTGCCAGCAGCGTAGAATGGGCAGTTGGAAACACCATATATTTT
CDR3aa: CASSVEWAVGNTIYF

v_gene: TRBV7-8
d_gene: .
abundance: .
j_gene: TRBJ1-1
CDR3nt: TGTGCCAGCAGCTTAGCGCAGTTAACTGAAGCTTTCTTT
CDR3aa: CASSLAQLTEAFF

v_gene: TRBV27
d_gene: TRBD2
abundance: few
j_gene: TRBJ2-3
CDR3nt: TGTGCCAGCAGCATAGGGGCTAGCGGAAGCACAGATACGCAGTATTTT
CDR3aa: CASSIGASGSTDTQYF